These 30 T cell receptor beta chains were sequenced from one sample in a study of cytotoxic CD8 clonotypes in ibrutinib-treated CLL. The method was immunoSEQ multiplex PCR; TCRdb's version includes in-frame clones alone and lacks a portion of them. Among tens of thousands of clones listed, roughly 84% were seen once. The sequenced sample was PBMCs, obtained before ibrutinib treatment. The source is a human donor with chronic lymphocytic leukemia.

The chain links TRBV5-6 to TRBJ1-2, with unresolved D. This CDR3 is 15 amino acids long. Trimming took 0 bases from V and 3 from J, leaving 12 bases between them. Germline CDR1 SGHDT, CDR2 YYEEEE. Here the CDR3 DNA reads TGTGCCAGCAGCTTGGCCGGAGGCAGTTACTATGGCTACACCTTC. It codes for CASSLAGGSYYGYTF.

CDR3 bases: TGTGCCAGCAGTTCGACTCATTGGGACAGGGGCACAGATACGCAGTATTTT. This gives the protein CASSSTHWDRGTDTQYF. V gene TRBV28 combines with J gene TRBJ2-3; 9 nucleotides align to TRBD1. CDR3 length equals 17 residues. Looked up from germline, CDR1 is MDHEN and CDR2 is SYDVKM. The ends lost 4 bases at V and 1 base at J; junction bases unmatched: 9.

A few counts support this clone. The rearrangement joins TRBV27 to TRBJ1-1; no firm D call. The CDR3 spans 13 residues. CDR1 is MNHEY and CDR2 is SMNVEV in the germline V gene (reference sequence). Trimming removed 4 bases at V and 0 bases at J, with 6 bases between. CDR3 nucleotide sequence: TGTGCCAGCAGTTCTCCCGTGAACACTGAAGCTTTCTTT. Amino acid sequence: CASSSPVNTEAFF.

The V gene is TRBV27, the J gene TRBJ2-3; no firm D call. Trimming took 8 bases from V and 2 from J, leaving 14 bases between them. The CDR3 covers 14 residues. CDR1 MNHEY and CDR2 SMNVEV come from the germline V gene (reference sequence). The CDR3 protein is CASCYRTFTDTQYF. The CDR3 nucleotides are TGTGCCAGCTGCTATCGAACCTTCACAGATACGCAGTATTTT.

This sequence joins TRBV5-3 and TRBJ2-7, with D perhaps TRBD2 (5 bases). TRBV5-3 qualifies as an ORF whose function is uncertain. The CDR3 is made up of 14 amino acids. Trimming took 4 bases from V and 6 from J, leaving 17 bases between them. CDR3 in amino acids: CARSPRGQPGEQYF. In DNA form, the CDR3 reads TGTGCCAGAAGCCCCCGCGGGCAGCCCGGCGAGCAGTACTTC.

V gene TRBV5-4 combines with J gene TRBJ2-7; 7 positions match TRBD1. Germline CDR1 is SGHNT and CDR2 is YYREEE (reference sequence). CDR3 length equals 16 residues. With 4 bases clipped from V and 0 bases from J, the junction kept 10 bases outside the gene matches. The CDR3 DNA follows: TGTGCCAGCAGCGCGTTACAGGGGCTAAGCTCCTACGAGCAGTACTTC. The encoded protein is CASSALQGLSSYEQYF.

The chain combines TRBV7-9 with TRBJ2-5; 7 bases align to TRBD2. Germline CDR1 SEHNR, CDR2 FQNEAQ (reference sequence). The CDR3 totals 16 residues. J lost 6 bases, V lost 4 bases, and 14 bases had no gene match. CDR3 region: CASSSFGAGEWKTQYF. CDR3 nucleotide sequence: TGTGCCAGCAGCTCTTTTGGGGCGGGAGAGTGGAAGACCCAGTACTTC.

This clone was counted once. The chain carries TRBV11-3 and TRBJ1-3; the match to TRBD1 covers 11 bases. CDR3 length: 15 amino acids. Germline V gives CDR1 SGHNT, CDR2 YENEEA. V dropped 5 bases and J dropped 5; count of bases not matched to a gene: 5. The CDR3 region is CASSNGTGGRNTIYF. CDR3 sequence (DNA): TGTGCCAGCAGCAACGGGACAGGGGGAAGAAACACCATATATTTT.

The chain is built from TRBV10-2 and TRBJ2-1, with unresolved D. Germline V gives CDR1 WSHSY, CDR2 SAAADI. The V gene lost 2 bases and the J gene lost 10 bases, with 9 bases spanning the gap. The CDR3 length is 12 residues. The CDR3 bases are TGCGCCAGCAGTGAGGGGCGTAGAGAGCAGTTCTTC. The encoded protein is CASSEGRREQFF.

The chain uses TRBV7-7 and TRBJ2-1, with unresolved D. The CDR3 extends over 15 amino acids. From germline, CDR1 is SSHAT and CDR2 FNYEAQ (reference sequence). The germline V and J ends were trimmed by 0 bases and 3 bases, with 9 bases remaining between them. The CDR3 loop reads CASSLAPTHYNEQFF. The CDR3 DNA follows: TGTGCCAGCAGCTTAGCTCCGACACACTACAATGAGCAGTTCTTC.

The rearrangement joins TRBV5-1 to TRBJ2-1; 11 positions agree with TRBD2. Trimming took 5 bases from V and 4 from J; bases not matched to a gene: 2. The CDR3 has 14 residues. Germline V gene data show CDR1 as SGHRS and CDR2 as YFSETQ. CDR3 sequence: CASSSGRGYNEQFF. CDR3 coding DNA: TGCGCCAGCAGTAGCGGGAGGGGGTACAATGAGCAGTTCTTC.

CDR3 bases: TGTGCCAGCAGTTCGGATCCGCGTGGCTACACCTTC. This encodes CASSSDPRGYTF. V gene TRBV28 combines with J gene TRBJ1-2; D remains ambiguous. CDR1 MDHEN and CDR2 SYDVKM come from the germline V gene. V lost 4 bases and J 7 bases, leaving 10 bases between the germline ends. This CDR3 has 12 amino acids.

V gene TRBV19 combines with J gene TRBJ1-1; possible D gene TRBD1, 6 bases. The CDR3 length is 17 residues. Germline CDR1 and CDR2: LNHDA and SQIVND (reference sequence). V was shortened by 4 bases and J by 0 bases, with 18 bases between the two germline ends. The CDR3 sequence is CASSTNGGHYMNTEAFF. The CDR3 region has the DNA TGTGCCAGTAGTACAAACGGGGGACACTACATGAACACTGAAGCTTTCTTT.

The chain uses TRBV19 and TRBJ1-5, with TRBD1 matching over 12 bases. Germline CDR1 LNHDA, CDR2 SQIVND (reference sequence). The CDR3 contains 17 residues. After removal of 3 bases from V and 9 bases from J, the junction contained 12 bases not matched to a gene. The CDR3 DNA sequence: TGTGCCAGTAGTATGACGGGACAGGGGGCGTTGACCCGGCCCCAGCATTTT. Translated, it gives CASSMTGQGALTRPQHF.

J is TRBJ2-4 and V is TRBV2; D unresolved. CDR1 and CDR2 (germline): SNHLY, FYNNEI. The CDR3 consists of 14 residues. Trimming left V 9 bases short and J 0 bases short, with 12 bases between. CDR3 in amino acids: CASSRSIAKNIQYF. CDR3 DNA: TGTGCCAGTTCCAGAAGTATAGCCAAAAACATTCAGTACTTC.

The chain recombines TRBV6-6 with TRBJ1-5, with D perhaps matching TRBD1 (5 bases). The CDR3 length is 14 residues. V was shortened by 2 bases and J by 4 bases, with 9 bases between the two germline ends. In germline, CDR1 is MNHNY, CDR2 SVGAGI (reference sequence). The CDR3 nucleotides read TGTGCCAGCAGTTACGGGGACCAGAATCAGCCCCAGCATTTT. The encoded protein is CASSYGDQNQPQHF.

The V gene is TRBV6-1, the J gene TRBJ1-4; D is possibly TRBD1 (5 bases). Germline assignment: CDR1 MNHNS and CDR2 SASEGT. The CDR3 is 16 amino acids. The V gene lost 1 base and the J gene lost 5 bases, with 14 bases spanning the gap. CDR3 amino acids: CASSEVGRGRNEKLFF. For the CDR3, the DNA is TGTGCCAGCAGTGAAGTTGGGAGGGGAAGAAATGAAAAACTGTTTTTT.

The rearrangement links TRBV11-2 to TRBJ2-6; D may be TRBD2 (5 bases). V lost 0 bases to trimming and J lost 1 base, with 10 bases between them. The germline CDR1 and CDR2 sequences are SGHAT and FQNNGV. This CDR3 is 17 amino acids long. CDR3 amino acids: CASSLDPGRSGANVLTF. The DNA for the CDR3 is TGTGCCAGCAGCTTAGATCCGGGGAGATCTGGGGCCAACGTCCTGACTTTC.

This clone is a singleton in its sample. This chain links TRBV19 with TRBJ2-5; tentatively, D is TRBD2 (7 bases). Trimming removed 5 bases at V and 5 bases at J, with 15 bases between. The CDR3 loop spans 14 amino acids. Germline V gene sequence: CDR1 LNHDA, CDR2 SQIVND (reference sequence). The CDR3 DNA reads as TGTGCCAGTAGTCTGCCGGGGGGCAACGAGACCCAGTACTTC. Translated: CASSLPGGNETQYF.

V gene TRBV30 combines with J gene TRBJ1-1; D remains unclear. The CDR3 consists of 12 residues. Trimming took 2 bases from V and 7 from J, leaving 11 bases between them. Germline V lookup: CDR1 GTSNPN, CDR2 SVGIG (reference sequence). As DNA, the CDR3 is TGTGCCTGGAGTCCGCAAGAGGATGAAGCTTTCTTT. It yields the protein CAWSPQEDEAFF.

The genes are TRBV6-5 and TRBJ1-1; D perhaps matches TRBD1 (6 bases). The CDR3 sequence is 14 residues long. The V gene's germline CDR1 is MNHEY and CDR2 SVGAGI. Trimming cost V 6 bases and J 1 base, with 12 bases left between them. CDR3 DNA sequence: TGTGCCAGCAGCCAGGGACATCCGAACACTGAAGCTTTCTTT. It encodes CASSQGHPNTEAFF.

Concerning this clone itself: A junction boundary mismatches the germline segment, possibly from a read error. The chain recombines TRBV7-2 with TRBJ2-7; 13 bases are shared with TRBD2. This CDR3 comprises 16 residues. CDR1 SGHTA and CDR2 FQGNSA come from the germline V gene. CDR3 loop: CASSYDGGLAGYVQYF. In DNA form, the CDR3 reads TGTGCCAGCAGCTATGACGGGGGACTAGCGGGATACGTGCAGTACTTC.

The chain employs TRBV21-1 and TRBJ1-2; the listed D gene, TRBD1, was not tested against the DNA. TRBV21-1 corresponds to a pseudogene. The CDR3 runs 15 residues. The CDR3 reads CASSKGRTAFYGYTF. The CDR3 bases are TGTGCCAGCAGCAAAGGGCGGACAGCTTTTTATGGCTACACCTTC.

The chain has TRBV4-3 and TRBJ2-7; 7 nucleotides line up with TRBD2. The CDR3 totals 15 residues. In germline, CDR1 is LGHNA, CDR2 YSLEER. The V gene end was trimmed by 0 bases and the J gene end by 0 bases; junction bases not matched to a gene: 2. The CDR3 loop is CASSQELADSYEQYF. The CDR3 nucleotides are TGCGCCAGCAGCCAAGAGCTAGCGGACTCCTACGAGCAGTACTTC.

The chain uses TRBV10-1 and TRBJ2-7; no firm D call. The CDR3 has 17 residues. Germline CDR1 and CDR2: WNHNN and SYGVQD (reference sequence). Trimming cost V 4 bases and J 0 bases, with 19 bases left between them. The CDR3 spells CASSGRRHIVSSYEQYF. In nucleotides, the CDR3 is TGCGCCAGCAGTGGTAGGCGTCATATTGTAAGCTCCTACGAGCAGTACTTC.

V usage is TRBV6-5 and J usage is TRBJ2-2, with 8 bases fitting TRBD1. The CDR3 sequence is 15 residues long. V trimming: 5 bases; J trimming: 7 bases; junction bases outside the gene matches: 9. CDR1 and CDR2 (germline): MNHEY, SVGAGI. CDR3 loop: CASSPRDRPVGELFF. The CDR3 DNA is TGTGCCAGCAGTCCCCGGGACAGGCCTGTCGGGGAGCTGTTTTTT.

This rearrangement joins TRBV28 to TRBJ1-5; 7 nucleotides align to TRBD1. Looked up from germline, CDR1 is MDHEN and CDR2 is SYDVKM. The CDR3 extends over 15 amino acids. Trimming took 3 bases from V and 9 from J; bases not matched to a gene: 11. CDR3 sequence: CASSLSTGLLRPQHF. CDR3 nucleotide sequence: TGTGCCAGCAGTTTGTCGACAGGGCTGTTAAGGCCCCAGCATTTT.

This clone occurred a few times. The chain recombines TRBV9 with TRBJ1-5; D is ambiguous. CDR1 and CDR2 (germline): SGDLS, YYNGEE. The CDR3 is made up of 14 amino acids. The V and J ends lost 5 bases and 5 bases respectively, with 14 bases between them. DNA of the CDR3: TGTGCCAGCAGTGACGCCCCGCATTATCAGCCCCAGCATTTT. It codes for CASSDAPHYQPQHF.

V usage is TRBV29-1 and J usage is TRBJ1-1, with 7 nucleotides matching TRBD1. The CDR3 length is 13 residues. Germline V gene lookup returns CDR1 SQVTM and CDR2 ANQGSEA. V gave up 4 bases and J gave up 4 bases; unmatched junction bases: 6. DNA for the CDR3: TGCAGCGTTGCGGGACAGTCGCGCACTGAAGCTTTCTTT. Its translation is CSVAGQSRTEAFF.

This clone was recorded only once. The CDR3 is CASKLLDSYEQYF. In DNA, the CDR3 is TGTGCCAGCAAACTGCTTGACTCCTACGAGCAGTACTTC. The chain links TRBV27 to TRBJ2-7; D not certain. Germline V gene data show CDR1 as MNHEY and CDR2 as SMNVEV (reference sequence). The CDR3 covers 13 residues. V gave up 7 bases and J gave up 0 bases, with 10 bases separating them.